The T cell receptor (beta chain) described here comes from a study of Graves' ophthalmopathy and Graves' hyperthyroidism. Recruitment covered hyperthyroidism patients aged 18 to 65 whose new diagnosis was of under 2 months' duration. The CDR3 sequence is 13 residues long. CDR1 is MNHEY and CDR2 is SVGAGI in the germline V gene. This clonotype was counted between two and nine times. Germline and junction disagree at one end, which may indicate a read error. For repertoire sequencing, the TCR beta CDR3 regions were amplified from RNA transcripts. A first-round RT-PCR used HTBI primers, followed by a second-round multiplex PCR. TCRdb independently ran MiXCR on the multiplex PCR reads; one entry per CDR3 protein. The table records over a million distinct CDR3 sequences, 35% to 45% of them present only once.

Material for sequencing was peripheral blood or thyroid tissue (not recorded which). This receptor was taken from an adult man with Graves' hyperthyroidism. The chain employs TRBV6-5 and TRBJ2-7; 9 nucleotides match TRBD2. The CDR3 region is CATSDWTSDEQYF. The CDR3 DNA reads TGTGCCACCAGTGATTGGACTAGCGACGAGCAGTACTTC.